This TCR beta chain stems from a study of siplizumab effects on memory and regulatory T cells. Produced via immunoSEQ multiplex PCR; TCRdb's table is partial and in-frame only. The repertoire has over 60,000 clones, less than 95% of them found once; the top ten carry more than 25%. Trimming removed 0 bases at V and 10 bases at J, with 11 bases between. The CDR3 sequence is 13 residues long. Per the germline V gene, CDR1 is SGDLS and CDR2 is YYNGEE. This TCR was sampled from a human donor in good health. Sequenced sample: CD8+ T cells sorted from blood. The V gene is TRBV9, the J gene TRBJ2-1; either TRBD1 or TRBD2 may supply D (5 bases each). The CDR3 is CASSVDGTGEQFF. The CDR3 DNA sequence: TGTGCCAGCAGCGTAGACGGGACCGGAGAGCAGTTCTTC. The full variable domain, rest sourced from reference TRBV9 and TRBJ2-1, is DSGVTQTPKHLITATGQRVTLRCSPRSGDLSVYWYQQSLDQGLQFLIQYYNGEERAKGNILERFSAQQFPDLHSELNLSSLELGDSALYFCASSVDGTGEQFFGPGTRLTVL.